This T cell receptor (beta chain) emerged from a study of human T cells and chemical hapten exposure. TCRdb called the RACE reads again in MiXCR, with one record for every CDR3 protein. This sample has fewer than 300,000 distinct CDR3 sequences, with around 9.3% found just once. Sample time point: pre-sensitization, week 0. Treatment here: therapeutic diphenylcyclopropenone sensitization with weekly scalp DPC. Unfractionated whole blood yielded total RNA. The CDR3 covers 13 residues. The V end lost 10 bases, the J end lost 9 bases, and 19 bases lay between the germline ends. CDR1 is MNHEY and CDR2 is SMNVEV in the germline V gene (reference sequence).

This material consisted of whole blood, taken in connection with sensitization to the hapten diphenylcyclopropenone (DPC). The receptor comes from a woman aged 35 to 49 with alopecia areata. Some clones in this sample may be carry-over from other donors' samples. The chain couples TRBV27 to TRBJ2-1; tentative D call: TRBD2 (6 bases). This CDR3 reads CATRMAGYGEQFF. CDR3 nucleotide sequence: TGTGCCACCAGGATGGCGGGATACGGTGAGCAGTTCTTC.